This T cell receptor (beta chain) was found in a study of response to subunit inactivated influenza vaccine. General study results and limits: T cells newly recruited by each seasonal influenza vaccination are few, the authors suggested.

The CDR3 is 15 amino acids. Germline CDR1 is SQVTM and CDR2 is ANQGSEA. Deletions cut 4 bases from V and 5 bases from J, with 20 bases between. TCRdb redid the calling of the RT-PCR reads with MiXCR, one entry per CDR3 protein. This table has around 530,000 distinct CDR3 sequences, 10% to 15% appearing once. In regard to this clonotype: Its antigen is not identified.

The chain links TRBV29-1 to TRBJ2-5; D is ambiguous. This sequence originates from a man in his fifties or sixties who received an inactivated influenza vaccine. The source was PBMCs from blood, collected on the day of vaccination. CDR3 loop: CSVVWRSEFRETQYF. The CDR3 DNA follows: TGCAGCGTTGTGTGGCGGAGCGAGTTCAGGGAGACCCAGTACTTC.